What follows is one T cell receptor beta chain and its context. Its target is not known. At one end the junction does not follow the germline gene, possibly because of a read error. The record originates from a study of cytomegalovirus exposure and HLA in healthy donors. About the study: One earlier analysis, a look at 180 million or so T cells, found roughly 110 million unique TCR beta sequences. Across roughly 400 genotyped donors, 81% landed in the Caucasian-associated ancestry cluster. The study, taken as a whole, reports: In a later analysis, at a false discovery rate of 0.05, under 20,000 TCR beta sequences were associated with HLA alleles. Presence/absence analyses rested on an assumption that sequencing depth was roughly uniform across donors.

Germline CDR1 reads SEHNR; CDR2 reads FQNEAQ (reference sequence). The CDR3 has 16 amino acids. The PCR ran on 60 Vbeta and 13 Jbeta primers. This table comes from immunoSEQ multiplex PCR, and its TCRdb copy is limited to in-frame clones, with some not included. The sample lists over 130,000 clones, 60% to 85% occurring once. This chain links TRBV7-9 with TRBJ2-1, with TRBD1 matching 7 bases. Sequenced: PBMCs. The source is a man between 50 and 59 years old in good health and CMV-seropositive. The CDR3 DNA reads as TGTTCCAGCAGCTTGTCCGCGGCAGGGGGTTACAATGAGCAGTTCTTC. Protein sequence: CSSSLSAAGGYNEQFF.